The next 25 T cell receptor beta chains were all read from a single sample in a study of T cells expressing NK-cell markers. TCRdb reanalyzed the 5' RACE reads, giving one entry per CDR3 protein sequence and no DNA. Seen in this sample are a few hundred thousand distinct CDR3 sequences; the ten most common clones hold around 3.3%. Material: blood T cells: a sorted CD56 or NKG2C T cell subset, CD4+ or CD8+ T cells, or bulk PBMC T cells (not recorded which). These receptors all come from a man aged 18 to 29 in good health.

This rearrangement joins TRBV7-6 to TRBJ1-2. From germline, CDR1 is SGHVS and CDR2 FNYEAQ. This CDR3 has 15 amino acids. CDR3 loop: CASSPSQGPNYGYTF.

V usage is TRBV7-9 and J usage is TRBJ2-1. This CDR3 is 15 amino acids long. Germline lookup yields CDR1 SEHNR and CDR2 FQNEAQ (reference sequence). The CDR3 is CASSLVEPSHNEQFF.

The genes are TRBV10-3 and TRBJ2-3; TCRdb's D gene call, TRBD1, goes unchecked for lack of DNA. CDR1 and CDR2 from the germline V gene are ENHRY and SYGVKD. The CDR3 loop spans 16 amino acids. This CDR3 is CAISESVTGGADTQYF.

CDR3 loop: CASSGITQGTEAFF. The V gene is TRBV5-1, the J gene TRBJ1-1. The CDR3 spans 14 residues. Per the germline V gene, CDR1 is SGHRS and CDR2 is YFSETQ.

This chain connects TRBV7-2 to TRBJ1-2; the D gene TCRdb calls, TRBD1, cannot be checked with no DNA. The germline gives CDR1 SGHTA, CDR2 FQGNSA. The CDR3 has 15 residues. The CDR3 is CASSSPGTANYGYTF.

The CDR3 reads CATSDLGEYNEQFF. The V and J genes are TRBV24-1 and TRBJ2-1. Germline-derived CDR1 and CDR2 are KGHDR and SFDVKD. This CDR3 contains 14 residues.

This rearrangement joins TRBV30 to TRBJ2-3; TCRdb outputs TRBD2, but without DNA this stays unchecked. The CDR3 has 17 amino acids. CDR1 and CDR2 (germline): GTSNPN, SVGIG (reference sequence). The CDR3 here is CAWKSRGYPAGADTQYF.

V gene TRBV29-1 combines with J gene TRBJ2-4; absent DNA, TCRdb's TRBD2 call cannot be checked. Per germline, CDR1 SQVTM and CDR2 ANQGSEA. The CDR3 is made up of 15 amino acids. The chain's CDR3 is CSVEASGTYKNIQYF.

The J gene is TRBJ2-5, the V gene TRBV10-3; TCRdb's D call, TRBD1, is unchecked because there is no DNA. The CDR3 runs 15 residues. CDR1 is ENHRY, CDR2 SYGVKD, per germline. The chain's CDR3 is CAISDWTGVRGTQYF.

The V and J genes are TRBV20-1 and TRBJ2-3; with no DNA, the TCRdb D assignment of TRBD2 cannot be verified. The CDR3 has 17 amino acids. Germline CDR1 is DFQATT and CDR2 is SNEGSKA (reference sequence). CDR3 sequence: CSARGGTSGSRTDTQYF.

This chain joins TRBV6-5 and TRBJ2-7. CDR1 is MNHEY and CDR2 is SVGAGI in the germline V gene. The CDR3 has 16 amino acids. The CDR3 here is CASSYLRLNSPYEQYF.

V and J are TRBV18 and TRBJ2-7; the D gene TCRdb calls, TRBD2, cannot be checked with no DNA. The CDR3 runs to 11 residues. The germline gives CDR1 KGHSH, CDR2 LQKENI. The CDR3 loop is CASSQGSEQYF.

The J gene is TRBJ2-7, the V gene TRBV20-1. There are 11 residues in the CDR3. CDR1 and CDR2 from the germline V gene are DFQATT and SNEGSKA (reference sequence). CDR3 sequence: CRTSDPDEQYF.

Here the CDR3 reads CASSSDLGETQYF. V usage is TRBV7-2 and J usage is TRBJ2-5. Germline values: CDR1 SGHTA, CDR2 FQGNSA. The CDR3 has 13 amino acids.

This chain joins TRBV18 and TRBJ1-5; lacking DNA, the TRBD1 call made by TCRdb goes unchecked. The CDR3 contains 15 residues. Germline-derived CDR1 and CDR2 are KGHSH and LQKENI. The CDR3 loop is CASSPDQGEDQPQHF.

The chain uses TRBV20-1 and TRBJ1-4; TCRdb names TRBD1, which stays unverified in the absence of DNA. The length of the CDR3 is 16 residues. Looked up from germline, CDR1 is DFQATT and CDR2 is SNEGSKA (reference sequence). CDR3 sequence reads: CSAPGPGGTTNEKLFF.

This rearrangement joins TRBV27 to TRBJ2-1; TCRdb gives TRBD2 as the D gene, but with no DNA this cannot be confirmed. Germline V gene lookup returns CDR1 MNHEY and CDR2 SMNVEV (reference sequence). The CDR3 runs 13 residues. CDR3 loop: CASSYREVDEQFF.

The CDR3: CASSFAEVANTQYF. V and J are TRBV28 and TRBJ2-3. In germline, CDR1 is MDHEN, CDR2 SYDVKM. The CDR3 extends over 14 amino acids.

The chain has TRBV7-2 and TRBJ1-2; the D call of TRBD1 rests on TCRdb alone, since no DNA is present to check it. Germline assignment: CDR1 SGHTA and CDR2 FQGNSA. The CDR3 totals 12 residues. The CDR3 here is CAGTTTNYGYTF.

CDR3 loop: CASSIDGGITEAFF. V and J are TRBV19 and TRBJ1-1. This CDR3 has 14 amino acids. Germline CDR1 reads LNHDA; CDR2 reads SQIVND (reference sequence).

This chain joins TRBV29-1 and TRBJ1-1; TCRdb proposes TRBD1, but this gene call is untestable without DNA. The CDR3 covers 14 residues. Per the germline V gene, CDR1 is SQVTM and CDR2 is ANQGSEA. The CDR3 region is CSVDSGRVNTEAFF.

This chain uses TRBV7-6 with TRBJ2-5; TCRdb's D gene call, TRBD1, goes unchecked for lack of DNA. The CDR3 loop spans 13 amino acids. CDR1 SGHVS and CDR2 FNYEAQ come from the germline V gene. This chain's CDR3 is CASSLTGVETQYF.

The genes are TRBV5-1 and TRBJ2-5; TCRdb gives TRBD2 as the D gene, but with no DNA this cannot be confirmed. Germline CDR1 and CDR2: SGHRS and YFSETQ. This CDR3 comprises 13 residues. The CDR3 sequence: CASSPDTSGTQYF.

The chain's CDR3 is CASSSEGFGELFF. V usage is TRBV7-9 and J usage is TRBJ2-2; TCRdb's assignment of TRBD2 cannot be checked, as there is no DNA. Looked up from germline, CDR1 is SEHNR and CDR2 is FQNEAQ (reference sequence). The CDR3 is 13 residues long.

The chain combines TRBV7-6 with TRBJ2-1; the D call of TRBD2 rests on TCRdb alone, since no DNA is present to check it. Germline V gene lookup returns CDR1 SGHVS and CDR2 FNYEAQ. This CDR3 spans 16 amino acids. CDR3 protein: CASSYPPGGAYLEQFF.